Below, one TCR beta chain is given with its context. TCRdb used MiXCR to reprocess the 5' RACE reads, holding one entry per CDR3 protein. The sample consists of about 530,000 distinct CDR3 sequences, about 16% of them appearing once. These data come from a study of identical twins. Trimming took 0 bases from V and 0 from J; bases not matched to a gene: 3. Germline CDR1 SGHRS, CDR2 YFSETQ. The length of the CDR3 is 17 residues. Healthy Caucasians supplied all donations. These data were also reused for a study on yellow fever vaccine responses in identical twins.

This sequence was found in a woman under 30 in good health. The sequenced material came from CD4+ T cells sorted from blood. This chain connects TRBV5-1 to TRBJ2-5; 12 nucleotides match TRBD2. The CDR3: CASSLVLAGGNQETQYF. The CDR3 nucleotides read TGCGCCAGCAGCTTGGTCCTAGCGGGAGGGAACCAAGAGACCCAGTACTTC.